A selection of T cell receptor beta chains follows, all from one sample in a study of response to subunit inactivated influenza vaccine. In TCRdb, the RT-PCR reads were re-called with MiXCR into one record per CDR3 protein. Here the sample spans hundreds of thousands of distinct CDR3 sequences, around 11% being singletons. Sequencing was performed on PBMCs from blood, taken on the day of vaccination. These receptors were collected from a man between 50 and 59 years old who received an inactivated influenza vaccine. CDR3s include the opening cysteine and the closing phenylalanine or tryptophan. The D gene is left open where the match is weak. The size entry is marked missing in some rows and otherwise reads once, few, many or a size class.

abundance	v_gene	d_gene	j_gene	CDR3aa	CDR3nt
.	TRBV12-3/TRBV12-4	TRBD2	TRBJ2-7	CASGGLAGGPTPSYEQYF	TGTGCCAGCGGGGGGCTAGCGGGAGGGCCAACCCCATCCTACGAGCAGTACTTC
few	TRBV28	.	TRBJ1-2	CAILRREIGYTF	TGTGCCATCCTCCGACGGGAGATCGGCTACACCTTC
few	TRBV28	TRBD2	TRBJ2-1	CASSNTGLAGAYEQFF	TGTGCCAGCAGTAACACGGGACTAGCGGGAGCGTATGAGCAGTTCTTC
few	TRBV5-1	TRBD2	TRBJ2-1	CASSYGTSGSHNEQFF	TGCGCCAGCAGCTATGGGACTAGCGGGTCCCACAATGAGCAGTTCTTC
few	TRBV30	.	TRBJ2-5	CAWRLGAAQETQYF	TGTGCCTGGAGGCTAGGGGCAGCGCAAGAGACCCAGTACTTC
few	TRBV10-3	.	TRBJ1-2	CAISESSTLADPANYGYTF	TGTGCCATCAGTGAGTCTAGTACGTTGGCCGACCCAGCTAACTATGGCTACACCTTC
many	TRBV11-2	TRBD1	TRBJ2-7	CASSYLGQAPYF	TGTGCCAGCAGCTACCTAGGACAGGCTCCCTACTTC
.	TRBV6-5	TRBD1	TRBJ2-7	CASSYSKVGGTGGSEQYF	TGTGCCAGCAGTTACTCCAAGGTGGGCGGGACAGGGGGTAGCGAGCAGTACTTC
few	TRBV28	.	TRBJ2-1	CASRQPDLLEQFF	TGTGCCAGCAGGCAACCCGATCTGTTAGAGCAGTTCTTC
.	TRBV5-1	TRBD1	TRBJ1-1	CASSSKGARNTEAFF	TGCGCCAGCAGCTCTAAGGGGGCTAGGAACACTGAAGCTTTCTTT
few	TRBV7-9	.	TRBJ1-1	CASSTQENTEAFF	TGTGCCAGCAGCACACAGGAGAACACTGAAGCTTTCTTT
.	TRBV6-6	TRBD1	TRBJ1-5	CAGSQGARQPQHF	TGTGCCGGCAGTCAGGGGGCTCGCCAGCCCCAGCATTTT
.	TRBV7-9	TRBD1	TRBJ2-7	CASSLALGQQRYEQYF	TGTGCCAGCAGCTTAGCTTTGGGACAGCAACGCTACGAGCAGTACTTC
few	TRBV30	.	TRBJ2-1	CAWSLGANEQFF	TGTGCCTGGAGTCTGGGGGCGAATGAGCAGTTCTTC
few	TRBV20-1	.	TRBJ2-3	CSAREVPGRISTDTQYF	TGCAGTGCTAGAGAGGTTCCGGGACGGATTAGCACAGATACGCAGTATTTT
.	TRBV7-2	TRBD2	TRBJ2-3	CASSLSGGSAGQYF	TGTGCCAGCAGTCTTAGCGGGGGCAGCGCTGGGCAGTATTTT
many	TRBV28	TRBD2	TRBJ2-3	CASSFLAGTSGSTDTQYF	TGTGCCAGCAGTTTTTTAGCGGGGACTAGCGGTAGCACAGATACGCAGTATTTT
few	TRBV9	TRBD1	TRBJ2-3	CASSPRDRIMSLTDTQYF	TGTGCCAGCAGCCCCCGGGACAGGATCATGTCTCTCACAGATACGCAGTATTTT
.	TRBV20-1	.	TRBJ2-7	CSAGVLEQYF	TGCAGTGCTGGGGTGCTCGAGCAGTACTTC
.	TRBV5-5	TRBD2	TRBJ2-3	CASSWGLGADTQYF	TGTGCCAGCAGCTGGGGACTAGGGGCAGATACGCAGTATTTT
few	TRBV12-3/TRBV12-4	.	TRBJ2-2	CASSLRAIGELFF	TGTGCCAGCAGTTTAAGGGCTATCGGGGAGCTGTTTTTT
.	TRBV5-1	.	TRBJ2-7	CASSLAMTGKGEQYF	TGCGCCAGCAGCTTGGCCATGACCGGGAAAGGTGAGCAGTACTTC
few	TRBV6-2/TRBV6-3	TRBD2	TRBJ2-3	CASSLLGGSGGTDTQYF	TGTGCCAGCAGCCTCCTCGGTGGTAGCGGGGGAACAGATACGCAGTATTTT
.	TRBV12-3/TRBV12-4	.	TRBJ2-2	CASLRAGTHTGELFF	TGTGCCAGTTTAAGGGCAGGGACCCACACCGGGGAGCTGTTTTTT
few	TRBV5-1	TRBD1	TRBJ2-5	CASSLDRAYRQETQYF	TGCGCCAGCAGCCTAGACAGGGCGTACAGACAAGAGACCCAGTACTTC
few	TRBV3-1	.	TRBJ1-1	CASSQLQEGRGMNTEAFF	TGTGCCAGCAGCCAACTCCAAGAAGGTCGGGGAATGAACACTGAAGCTTTCTTT
few	TRBV4-3	.	TRBJ1-1	CASSQDLVNTEAFF	TGCGCCAGCAGCCAAGATCTTGTGAACACTGAAGCTTTCTTT
many	TRBV12-3/TRBV12-4	.	TRBJ1-3	CASTPGVYSGNTIYF	TGTGCCAGCACCCCTGGCGTATACTCTGGAAACACCATATATTTT
.	TRBV18	.	TRBJ1-1	CASSPKLENTEAFF	TGTGCCAGCTCACCAAAGTTAGAGAACACTGAAGCTTTCTTT
many	TRBV20-1	TRBD2	TRBJ2-5	CSAGRAGTQETQYF	TGCAGTGCTGGACGAGCGGGAACACAAGAGACCCAGTACTTC
.	TRBV4-2	.	TRBJ1-1	CASSPVQGRAAFF	TGTGCCAGCAGCCCCGTTCAGGGAAGGGCAGCTTTCTTT
.	TRBV5-5	.	TRBJ2-3	CASSLLLDTQYF	TGTGCCAGCAGCTTGCTTCTGGATACGCAGTATTTT
.	TRBV15	.	TRBJ2-3	CATSRRGAPTDTQYF	TGTGCCACCAGCAGACGAGGAGCCCCCACAGATACGCAGTATTTT
.	TRBV20-1	.	TRBJ2-1	CSARDVQSSYNEQFF	TGCAGTGCTAGAGATGTTCAGAGCTCCTACAATGAGCAGTTCTTC
.	TRBV27	.	TRBJ2-3	CASSSARVVADTQYF	TGTGCCAGCAGCTCAGCGCGGGTGGTGGCAGATACGCAGTATTTT
few	TRBV20-1	.	TRBJ2-5	CSARGGRTETQYF	TGCAGTGCTAGAGGTGGGCGTACGGAGACCCAGTACTTC
few	TRBV23-1	.	TRBJ2-7	CASSQSLQGPPKEQYF	TGCGCCAGCAGTCAATCCCTTCAAGGCCCTCCGAAGGAGCAGTACTTC
few	TRBV20-1	.	TRBJ2-1	CSAPYQVYNEQFF	TGCAGTGCTCCGTACCAGGTATACAATGAGCAGTTCTTC
.	TRBV28	.	TRBJ2-3	CASSFQELGYTDTQYF	TGTGCCAGCAGTTTCCAAGAGCTAGGCTACACAGATACGCAGTATTTT
.	TRBV20-1	TRBD2	TRBJ2-1	CSARDSSGPSNEQFF	TGCAGTGCTAGAGATTCTAGCGGTCCGTCCAATGAGCAGTTCTTC
.	TRBV20-1	.	TRBJ2-5	CSASFGSRETQYF	TGCAGTGCTAGTTTCGGTTCCAGAGAGACCCAGTACTTC
few	TRBV7-8	.	TRBJ1-1	CASSPRLKGTEAFF	TGTGCCAGCAGCCCGAGACTTAAGGGCACTGAAGCTTTCTTT
.	TRBV28	TRBD2	TRBJ2-7	CATLAGAPYEQYF	TGTGCCACCCTAGCGGGGGCTCCCTACGAGCAGTACTTC
few	TRBV12-3/TRBV12-4	TRBD2	TRBJ2-1	CASRTTSGEQFF	TGTGCCAGCCGAACGACTAGCGGCGAGCAGTTCTTC
few	TRBV12-3/TRBV12-4	.	TRBJ1-2	CATRQGNYGYTF	TGTGCCACCCGCCAGGGGAACTATGGCTACACCTTC
.	TRBV7-3	.	TRBJ2-1	CASSINRDINNEQFF	TGTGCCAGCAGCATCAATAGGGACATAAACAATGAGCAGTTCTTC
.	TRBV20-1	.	TRBJ2-1	CSARGVGSNEQFF	TGCAGTGCTAGAGGGGTGGGGTCCAATGAGCAGTTCTTC
.	TRBV5-1	TRBD1	TRBJ2-5	CASSTGQDQETQYF	TGCGCCAGCAGCACGGGACAGGACCAAGAGACCCAGTACTTC
.	TRBV7-2	TRBD2	TRBJ2-7	CASSLASGGEQYF	TGTGCCAGCAGCTTAGCATCGGGGGGCGAGCAGTACTTC
few	TRBV5-6	TRBD1	TRBJ2-1	CASSTGQAPNNEQFF	TGTGCCAGCAGCACCGGACAGGCTCCTAACAATGAGCAGTTCTTC
.	TRBV18	TRBD2	TRBJ2-3	CASSPRRGADTQYF	TGTGCCAGCTCACCCCGTCGGGGGGCAGATACGCAGTATTTT